This TCR beta chain was sequenced for a study of T cells in Graves' hyperthyroidism and ophthalmopathy. Findings and limits, study-wide: For ophthalmopathy, model prediction preceded onset by a median about 6 months.

This clonotype was counted ten times or more. Antigen: not known. Amplified regions were TCR beta CDR3 sequences from RNA transcripts. First-round RT-PCR with HTBI primers amplified the TCR CDR3 region. MiXCR, applied by TCRdb to the multiplex PCR reads, yields one record per CDR3 protein. This repertoire shows hundreds of thousands of distinct CDR3 sequences, approximately 14% found once; its top ten account for 13%. Sequenced sample: blood. The clonotype comes from a man younger than 35 with Graves' ophthalmopathy.

The CDR3 spells CASRGLLGPHEQYF. The DNA for the CDR3 is TGTGCCAGCAGAGGACTTCTCGGACCCCACGAGCAGTACTTC. V is TRBV2 and J is TRBJ2-7; a possible D gene is TRBD2 (5 bases). CDR3 length: 14 amino acids. Germline V lookup: CDR1 SNHLY, CDR2 FYNNEI. Trimming removed 6 bases from V and 5 bases from J, with 17 bases in between.